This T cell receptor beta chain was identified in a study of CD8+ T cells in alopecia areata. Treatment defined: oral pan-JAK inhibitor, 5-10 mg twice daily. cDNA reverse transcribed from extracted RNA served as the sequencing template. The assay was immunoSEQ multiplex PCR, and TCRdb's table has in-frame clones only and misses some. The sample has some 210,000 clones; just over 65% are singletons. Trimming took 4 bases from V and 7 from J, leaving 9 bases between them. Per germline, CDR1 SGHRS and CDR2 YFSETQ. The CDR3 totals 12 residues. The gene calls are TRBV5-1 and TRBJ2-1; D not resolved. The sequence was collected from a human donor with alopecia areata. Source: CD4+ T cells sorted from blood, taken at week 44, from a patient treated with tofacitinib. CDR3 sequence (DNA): TGCGCCAGCAGCCTTAACCGAAATGAGCAGTTCTTC. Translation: CASSLNRNEQFF.